A single sample is the source of the 8 T cell receptor beta chains below, sequenced in a study of human T cells and chemical hapten exposure. Time point specified: patch test 1, 2 weeks after DPC sensitization. The treatment is: therapeutic diphenylcyclopropenone sensitization with weekly scalp DPC. The template was total RNA from unfractionated whole blood. Each CDR3 protein is one row after TCRdb ran MiXCR on the RACE reads. The table has roughly 52,000 distinct CDR3 sequences, 8% to 13% seen once. The sequenced sample was whole blood, obtained in connection with sensitization to the hapten diphenylcyclopropenone (DPC). All receptors derive from a woman in her thirties or forties with alopecia areata. Some clones in this sample may be carry-over from other donors' samples.

This clonotype was seen repeatedly, ten times or more. This rearrangement joins TRBV6-6 to TRBJ1-2; D not resolved. The V and J ends lost 3 bases and 4 bases respectively, with 9 bases between them. The CDR3 covers 13 residues. Germline CDR1 MNHNY, CDR2 SVGAGI (reference sequence). CDR3 in amino acids: CASSYNGGYGYTF. Written as DNA, the CDR3 is TGTGCCAGCAGTTATAACGGCGGCTATGGCTACACCTTC.

In its sample, this clonotype was seen many times. The chain employs TRBV7-8 and TRBJ1-6; D gene unclear. Germline CDR1 is SGHVS and CDR2 is FQNEAQ. This CDR3 region has 14 residues. The V end was cut by 5 bases, the J end by 11 bases, with 16 bases between. The CDR3 is CASSPDLTPPPLHF. The CDR3 DNA reads TGTGCCAGCAGCCCAGACCTGACACCCCCACCCCTCCACTTT.

This clonotype was counted only a few times. This chain uses TRBV7-6 with TRBJ2-5, with 9 bases matching TRBD2. The V gene's germline CDR1 is SGHVS and CDR2 FNYEAQ. The CDR3 covers 15 residues. The trim removed 2 bases at V and 0 bases at J, leaving 1 base unmatched. CDR3 bases: TGTGCCAGCAGCTTACTAGCGGGGTACCAAGAGACCCAGTACTTC. Translating gives CASSLLAGYQETQYF.

This clonotype has ten or more counts. The chain uses TRBV24-1 and TRBJ2-1; 10 nucleotides align to TRBD1. The V gene end was trimmed by 4 bases and the J gene end by 3 bases; junction bases not matched to a gene: 5. The germline gives CDR1 KGHDR, CDR2 SFDVKD. The CDR3 is made up of 16 amino acids. Here the CDR3 DNA reads TGTGCCACCAGTGACACCGGACAGGGGGGCTACAATGAGCAGTTCTTC. The encoded protein is CATSDTGQGGYNEQFF.

CDR3 amino acids: CASSDSYTEAFF. The CDR3 nucleotides are TGTGCCAGCAGTGACAGCTATACTGAAGCTTTCTTT. The J gene is TRBJ1-1, the V gene TRBV6-1; the D is unclear. V was pared by 3 bases and J by 5 bases, with 7 bases between. The CDR3 has 12 amino acids. Germline CDR1 is MNHNS and CDR2 is SASEGT.

This clonotype was observed at least ten times. V gene TRBV20-1 combines with J gene TRBJ2-7; 10 bases match TRBD2. With V trimmed by 4 bases and J by 7 bases, 13 bases remained unmatched. The CDR3 runs 15 residues. Germline V gene lookup returns CDR1 DFQATT and CDR2 SNEGSKA (reference sequence). The CDR3 nucleotides read TGCAGTGCTATTTCCCGGAAGAGCGGGAGGGGGGAGCAGTACTTC. It yields the protein CSAISRKSGRGEQYF.

To note about this clonotype: A much larger clone is a single base away; this may be a read error. This rearrangement joins TRBV7-2 to TRBJ1-2; 7 bases match TRBD1. Germline values: CDR1 SGHTA, CDR2 FQGNSA. This CDR3 has 14 residues. CDR3 amino acids: CVSSLEGANYGYTF. CDR3 DNA: TGTGTCAGCAGCTTAGAGGGGGCCAACTATGGCTACACCTTC. Looking up the rest from reference TRBV7-2 and TRBJ1-2 gives the full variable domain: GAGVSQSPSNKVTEKGKDVELRCDPISGHTALYWYRQSLGQGLEFLIYFQGNSAPDKSGLPSDRFSAERTGGSVSTLTIQRTQQEDSAVYLCVSSLEGANYGYTFGSGTRLTVV.

This clonotype occurred many times. The rearrangement links TRBV6-4 to TRBJ1-1; D gene ambiguous. The CDR3 is 13 amino acids. The V end was cut by 2 bases, the J end by 3 bases, with 7 bases between. The V gene's germline CDR1 is MRHNA and CDR2 SNTAGT. This CDR3 reads CASSDRADTEAFF. CDR3 DNA sequence: TGTGCCAGCAGTGACAGGGCGGACACTGAAGCTTTCTTT.